Below are 23 T cell receptor beta chains sequenced from a single sample in a study of OX40 agonist ivuxolimab in advanced cancers. The table came from immunoSEQ multiplex PCR; TCRdb's copy has only in-frame clones and leaves some out. The sample includes almost 50,000 clones, about 86% of them seen just once. This sample comprised CD4+ or CD8+ T cells sorted from blood, obtained in a trial of the OX40 agonist ivuxolimab. The receptors here all came from an adult with an advanced solid tumor such as melanoma, head and neck, liver or kidney cancer.

This clone was detected only a few times. The gene calls are TRBV7-9 and TRBJ1-4; D unclear. In germline, CDR1 is SEHNR, CDR2 FQNEAQ (reference sequence). There are 14 residues in the CDR3. V was shortened by 1 base and J by 3 bases, with 6 bases between the two germline ends. The CDR3 sequence is CASSLGGSNEKLFF. The DNA of the CDR3 is TGTGCCAGCAGCTTAGGAGGATCTAATGAAAAACTGTTTTTT.

V usage is TRBV27 and J usage is TRBJ2-6; a weak D match, TRBD1 (6 bases). Germline lookup yields CDR1 MNHEY and CDR2 SMNVEV (reference sequence). Trimming cost V 6 bases and J 2 bases, with 8 bases left between them. The CDR3 is 14 amino acids. The CDR3 sequence is CASRPGAGANVLTF. The CDR3 nucleotides are TGTGCCAGCAGGCCAGGGGCTGGGGCCAACGTCCTGACTTTC.

In its sample, this clone is medium-sized. The chain links TRBV9 to TRBJ2-2, with D perhaps TRBD2 (5 bases). The CDR3 totals 13 residues. V shed 7 bases and J shed 4 bases, with 11 bases lying between them. CDR1 and CDR2 from the germline V gene are SGDLS and YYNGEE. CDR3 sequence (DNA): TGTGCCAGCTCACTAGGCGGCACCGGGGAGCTGTTTTTT. It encodes CASSLGGTGELFF.

The chain recombines TRBV7-9 with TRBJ2-3; D uncertain. The germline V and J ends were trimmed by 1 base and 0 bases, with 11 bases remaining between them. This CDR3 has 16 amino acids. Per the germline V gene, CDR1 is SEHNR and CDR2 is FQNEAQ (reference sequence). The CDR3 spells CASSLVSPTSTDTQYF. The CDR3 region has the DNA TGTGCCAGCAGCTTAGTTTCTCCAACCAGCACAGATACGCAGTATTTT.

The chain joins TRBV4-1 to TRBJ2-1; D uncertain. Germline V gene data show CDR1 as MGHRA and CDR2 as YSYEKL. The CDR3 has 16 residues. Between the trimmed V and J ends, which lost 0 bases and 1 base, there was a span of 10 bases. CDR3 sequence: CASSQDHLGSYNEQFF. CDR3 bases: TGCGCCAGCAGCCAAGATCATCTAGGATCCTACAATGAGCAGTTCTTC.

This chain links TRBV10-1 with TRBJ1-2, with D unresolved. The CDR3 loop spans 12 amino acids. V gave up 2 bases and J gave up 4 bases, with 5 bases separating them. The germline CDR1 and CDR2 sequences are WNHNN and SYGVQD (reference sequence). In DNA, the CDR3 is TGCGCCAGCAGTGAGGGGAGCTATGGCTACACCTTC. Translated: CASSEGSYGYTF.

Only a few counts were recorded for this clone. V and J are TRBV9 and TRBJ2-1, with TRBD2 matching 12 bases. Germline V gene lookup returns CDR1 SGDLS and CDR2 YYNGEE. V was clipped by 4 bases and J by 4 bases; unmatched bases: 12. The CDR3 loop spans 18 amino acids. CDR3 sequence: CASSPLALAGGPYNEQFF. CDR3 nucleotides: TGTGCCAGCAGCCCCCTCGCCCTAGCGGGAGGGCCTTACAATGAGCAGTTCTTC.

The rearrangement uses TRBV27 and TRBJ1-3; no clear D. Germline CDR1 and CDR2: MNHEY and SMNVEV (reference sequence). The CDR3 is made up of 14 amino acids. V gave up 2 bases and J gave up 1 base, with 6 bases separating them. CDR3 protein: CASSLGGSGNTIYF. Written as DNA, the CDR3 is TGTGCCAGCAGTTTAGGAGGGTCTGGAAACACCATATATTTT.

This clone was found once. The chain recombines TRBV10-2 with TRBJ2-7; TRBD1 is a possible D gene (6 bases). Trimming removed 6 bases at V and 0 bases at J, with 12 bases between. The CDR3 spans 14 residues. CDR1 is WSHSY and CDR2 is SAAADI in the germline V gene. The CDR3 region has the DNA TGCGCCAGCAGAGACGGACAGAGCTCCTACGAGCAGTACGTC. Protein: CASRDGQSSYEQYV.

Concerning this clone itself: One junction end disagrees with the germline gene, perhaps due to a read error. The chain has TRBV13 and TRBJ1-2; D not resolved. The germline V gene encodes CDR1 PRHDT and CDR2 FYEKMQ (reference sequence). The CDR3 has 14 residues. This chain's CDR3 is CASSQGGGNYGYTF. CDR3 nucleotides: TGCGCCAGCAGCCAAGGTGGCGGTAACTATGGCTACACCTTC.

The J gene is TRBJ1-4, the V gene TRBV28; 8 bases fit TRBD1. After removal of 6 bases from V and 4 bases from J, the junction contained 4 bases not matched to a gene. The CDR3 has 14 residues. CDR1 is MDHEN and CDR2 is SYDVKM in the germline V gene. In DNA, the CDR3 is TGTGCCAGCAGGCCTGACAGGGGTAATGAAAAACTGTTTTTT. It encodes CASRPDRGNEKLFF. The full variable domain, completed using reference TRBV28 and TRBJ1-4, is DVKVTQSSRYLVKRTGEKVFLECVQDMDHENMFWYRQDPGLGLRLIYFSYDVKMKEKGDIPEGYSVSREKKERFSLILESASTNQTSMYLCASRPDRGNEKLFFGSGTQLSVL.

The rearrangement uses TRBV30 and TRBJ1-2, with D unresolved. Germline V gives CDR1 GTSNPN, CDR2 SVGIG (reference sequence). Trimming left V 0 bases short and J 2 bases short, with 10 bases between. This CDR3 spans 14 amino acids. In DNA, the CDR3 is TGTGCCTGGAGTGTACCCGGAGAAAACTATGGCTACACCTTC. Translated, it gives CAWSVPGENYGYTF.

The rearrangement uses TRBV28 and TRBJ1-4; D call uncertain. Germline-derived CDR1 and CDR2 are MDHEN and SYDVKM. The CDR3 covers 13 residues. Trimming removed 5 bases at V and 8 bases at J, with 12 bases between. In nucleotides, the CDR3 is TGTGCCAGCAGTCGGGAGGGAGGCGAAAAACTGTTTTTT. It is translated as CASSREGGEKLFF.

The chain combines TRBV5-6 with TRBJ1-2, with D hard to call. V lost 1 base and J lost 12, with 13 bases in between. Germline CDR1 SGHDT, CDR2 YYEEEE. This CDR3 has 12 residues. CDR3 sequence (DNA): TGTGCCAGCAGCTTGATTACGGAATTTCACACCTTC. Translating gives CASSLITEFHTF.

This clone was observed a handful of times. The chain joins TRBV29-1 to TRBJ2-7; TRBD1 aligns across 7 bases. From germline, CDR1 is SQVTM and CDR2 ANQGSEA. V lost 1 base and J lost 3; bases outside the gene matches: 6. The CDR3 totals 14 residues. In DNA form, the CDR3 reads TGCAGCGTTGAAGGACAGGGTGAAATCTACGAGCAGTACTTC. The encoded protein is CSVEGQGEIYEQYF.

In its sample, this clone ranks as medium-sized (0.01 to 0.1%). The chain recombines TRBV4-1 with TRBJ1-5; 7 positions agree with TRBD1. V lost 4 bases to trimming and J lost 7 bases; unmatched junction nucleotides: 7. This CDR3 has 14 residues. Germline loops: CDR1 MGHRA, CDR2 YSYEKL. CDR3 sequence (DNA): TGCGCCAGCAGCCTCTACAGGGGAGGCCAGCCCCAGCATTTT. Protein sequence: CASSLYRGGQPQHF.

J is TRBJ2-7 and V is TRBV18; TRBD1 matches 8 bases. The CDR3 loop spans 15 amino acids. J was trimmed by 3 bases and V by 0 bases; bases with no gene match: 4. Per the germline V gene, CDR1 is KGHSH and CDR2 is LQKENI. The CDR3 DNA sequence: TGTGCCAGCTCACCACCTCAGGGGGCAGGCTACGAGCAGTACTTC. Its protein is CASSPPQGAGYEQYF.

J is TRBJ1-1 and V is TRBV28; TRBD1 might be the D (6 bases). This CDR3 has 12 residues. Germline values: CDR1 MDHEN, CDR2 SYDVKM. The V gene lost 2 bases and the J gene lost 8 bases, with 9 bases spanning the gap. CDR3 DNA: TGTGCCAGCAGTTTAGACAGGACCGAAGCTTTCTTT. Amino acids: CASSLDRTEAFF.

The chain recombines TRBV12-5 with TRBJ1-1; D is unresolved. This CDR3 has 14 residues. Germline V gene sequence: CDR1 LGHNT, CDR2 FRNRAP. V was shortened by 3 bases and J by 0 bases, with 8 bases between the two germline ends. CDR3 sequence: CASGFGQLNTEAFF. CDR3 in DNA: TGTGCTAGTGGTTTTGGGCAGTTGAACACTGAAGCTTTCTTT.

This chain links TRBV10-1 with TRBJ2-1, with 8 bases lining up with TRBD1. CDR1 and CDR2 (germline): WNHNN, SYGVQD (reference sequence). CDR3 length: 14 amino acids. Trimming at V came to 6 bases and at J to 6 bases, leaving 7 bases not matched to a gene. The CDR3 region has the DNA TGCGCCAGCAGCTTGACAGGGGTGGGCAATGAGCAGTTCTTC. Translated: CASSLTGVGNEQFF.

The V gene is TRBV6-6, the J gene TRBJ1-5; possible D gene TRBD1, 5 bases. Germline CDR1 reads MNHNY; CDR2 reads SVGAGI (reference sequence). V was clipped by 9 bases and J by 8 bases, with 20 bases between them. CDR3 size: 14 residues. In DNA form, the CDR3 reads TGTGCCAGTTCGTTGGAGCAGGGCTTTGAGCCCCAGCATTTT. It encodes CASSLEQGFEPQHF.

This clone was observed a single time. The chain recombines TRBV6-5 with TRBJ2-7; no definite D call. Trimming left V 2 bases short and J 2 bases short, with 7 bases between. This CDR3 spans 13 amino acids. CDR1 is MNHEY and CDR2 is SVGAGI in the germline V gene. The CDR3 coding sequence is TGTGCCAGCAGTTACCAGACGGCCTACGAGCAGTACGTC. It is translated as CASSYQTAYEQYV.

The gene calls are TRBV7-9 and TRBJ2-1; TRBD2 agrees at 8 bases. The germline gives CDR1 SEHNR, CDR2 FQNEAQ (reference sequence). Trimming cost V 1 base and J 12 bases; bases outside gene matches: 8. The CDR3 has 14 residues. CDR3 bases: TGTGCCAGCAGCTTAGTGTCGGGCGGGGGGCCGCAGTTCTTC. It codes for CASSLVSGGGPQFF.